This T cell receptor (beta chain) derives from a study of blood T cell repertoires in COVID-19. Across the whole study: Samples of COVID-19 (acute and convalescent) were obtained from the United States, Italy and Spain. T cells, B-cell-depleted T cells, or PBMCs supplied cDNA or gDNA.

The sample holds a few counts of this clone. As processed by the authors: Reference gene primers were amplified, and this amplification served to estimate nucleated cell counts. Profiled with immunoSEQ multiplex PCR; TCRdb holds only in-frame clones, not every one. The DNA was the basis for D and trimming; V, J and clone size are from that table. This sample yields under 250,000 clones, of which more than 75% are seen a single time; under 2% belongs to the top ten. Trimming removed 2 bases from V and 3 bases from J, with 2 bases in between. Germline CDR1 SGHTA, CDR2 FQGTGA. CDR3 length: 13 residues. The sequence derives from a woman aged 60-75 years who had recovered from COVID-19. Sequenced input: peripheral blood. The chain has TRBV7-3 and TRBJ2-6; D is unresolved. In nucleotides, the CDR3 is TGTGCCAGCAGCTTATATGGGGCCAACGTCCTGACTTTC. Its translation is CASSLYGANVLTF.